A selection of T cell receptor beta chains follows, all from one sample in a study of blood T cell repertoires in COVID-19. Sequencing was performed with immunoSEQ multiplex PCR; in TCRdb, only in-frame clones are kept and a portion is missing. Here the sample spans hundreds of thousands of clones, more than 75% being singletons. Material for sequencing was PBMCs or T cells enriched from blood (not recorded which). These receptors were taken from a woman between 35 and 50 years old with acute COVID-19. Each CDR3 is given with its conserved first and last residue. Each record gives: clone size, V gene, J gene, D gene, CDR3 DNA, CDR3 protein. The D gene is left open where the match is weak. Clone size is not always given. Where it is, it says once, few, many or a class for expanded clones.

size: .
V: TRBV13
J: TRBJ1-2
D: .
DNA: TGTGCCAGCAGCGCCTCGGGTAGCTATGGCTACACCTTC
CDR3: CASSASGSYGYTF

size: .
V: TRBV3-1/TRBV3-2
J: TRBJ1-2
D: TRBD1
DNA: TGTGCCAGCAGCCAAGGGACAGGGAATGGCTACACCTTC
CDR3: CASSQGTGNGYTF

size: .
V: TRBV5-5
J: TRBJ1-4
D: .
DNA: TGTGCCAGCAGCCCCCAGCGGGCGGGTGAAAAACTGTTTTTT
CDR3: CASSPQRAGEKLFF

size: few
V: TRBV24-1
J: TRBJ1-3
D: TRBD1
DNA: TGTGCCACCAGTGACCCCGGGACAGGGGGCGACCGGGGGGTGTTCTTGTCGGGTTTT
CDR3: CATSDPGTGGDRGVFLSGF

size: few
V: TRBV9
J: TRBJ2-3
D: .
DNA: TGTGCCAGCAGCGTAGGTGGAGCTTCTAGCACAGATACGCAGTATTTT
CDR3: CASSVGGASSTDTQYF

size: once
V: TRBV23-1
J: TRBJ2-5
D: .
DNA: TGCGCCAGCAGTCAAGTTATTCGGGAGAACTGCGGAGAGACCCAGTACTTC
CDR3: CASSQVIRENCGETQYF

size: .
V: TRBV24-1
J: TRBJ2-3
D: TRBD1
DNA: TGTGCCACCAGTGATGCGGGACAGGGGAGCGATACGCAGTATTTT
CDR3: CATSDAGQGSDTQYF

size: .
V: TRBV28
J: TRBJ1-5
D: .
DNA: TGTGCCAGCAGTTCCCACCACGGGGGAGGGAATCAGCCCCAGCATTTT
CDR3: CASSSHHGGGNQPQHF

size: .
V: TRBV14
J: TRBJ2-7
D: .
DNA: TGTGCCAGCAGCCCCTTCTACGAGCAGTACTTC
CDR3: CASSPFYEQYF

size: .
V: TRBV5-6
J: TRBJ1-6
D: TRBD1
DNA: TGTGCCAGCAGCCGGACAGGAGGCATCACCCTCCACTTT
CDR3: CASSRTGGITLHF

size: .
V: TRBV30
J: TRBJ2-3
D: TRBD2
DNA: TGTGCCTGGAGTGTACTAGCGGGAGGGCCATTAGATACGCAGTATTTT
CDR3: CAWSVLAGGPLDTQYF

size: .
V: TRBV9
J: TRBJ2-1
D: .
DNA: TGTGCCAGCAGCCCGGGAGTGGCGGGCGTGCCCCCCAATGAGCAGTTCTTC
CDR3: CASSPGVAGVPPNEQFF

size: .
V: TRBV7-2
J: TRBJ2-1
D: TRBD2
DNA: TGTGCCAGCAGCCGGGGGGCTAGCGGGAGTTTGGGTGAGCAGTTCTTC
CDR3: CASSRGASGSLGEQFF

size: .
V: TRBV5-4
J: TRBJ2-5
D: TRBD2
DNA: TGTGCCAGCAGCACAGGAGCTAGCGGATTCCAAGAGACCCAGTACTTC
CDR3: CASSTGASGFQETQYF

size: few
V: TRBV19
J: TRBJ2-1
D: .
DNA: TGTGCCAGTAGTCGACGAGGAATCGGCGCGATCTCCTACAATGAGCAGTTCTTC
CDR3: CASSRRGIGAISYNEQFF

size: once
V: TRBV12-3/TRBV12-4
J: TRBJ1-5
D: .
DNA: TGTGCCAGCAGTCTCAGGCCTCTACAGCCCCAGCATTTT
CDR3: CASSLRPLQPQHF

size: few
V: TRBV14
J: TRBJ2-5
D: TRBD2
DNA: TGTGCCAGCAGCACAGGGAGCGGGAGACAGACCCAGTACTTC
CDR3: CASSTGSGRQTQYF

size: .
V: TRBV7-3
J: TRBJ1-1
D: .
DNA: TGTGCCAGCAGCTCTACCGCGGACAGAATGAACACTGAAGCTTTCTTT
CDR3: CASSSTADRMNTEAFF

size: .
V: TRBV7-7
J: TRBJ2-1
D: TRBD2
DNA: TGTGCTAGCAGCTCACAAGCGGGAGCAAGTTACAATGAGCAGTTCTTC
CDR3: CASSSQAGASYNEQFF

size: .
V: TRBV27
J: TRBJ2-3
D: .
DNA: TGTGCCAGCAGTTTAACTAGTTGGGGAGATACGCAGTATTTT
CDR3: CASSLTSWGDTQYF

size: .
V: TRBV6-1
J: TRBJ2-1
D: .
DNA: TGTGCCAGCAGTGACCTGGAGCAGTTCTTC
CDR3: CASSDLEQFF

size: .
V: TRBV3-1/TRBV3-2
J: TRBJ1-1
D: TRBD1
DNA: TGTGCCAGCAGCCGTGCCTCGGACAGGTATTTAACTGAAGCTTTCTTT
CDR3: CASSRASDRYLTEAFF

size: many
V: TRBV11-3
J: TRBJ2-1
D: TRBD2
DNA: TGTGCCAGCAGCTTGACTAGCGGGAGTTTGAATGAGCAGTTCTTC
CDR3: CASSLTSGSLNEQFF

size: few
V: TRBV6-1
J: TRBJ2-6
D: .
DNA: TGTGCCAGCAGTGAAGAGGGGGCTGGGGCCAACGTCCTGACTTTC
CDR3: CASSEEGAGANVLTF

size: few
V: TRBV7-2
J: TRBJ1-6
D: .
DNA: TGTGCCAGCAGCTTAGGCAGGCAGGGTAATTCACCCCTCCACTTT
CDR3: CASSLGRQGNSPLHF

size: .
V: TRBV5-6
J: TRBJ2-7
D: TRBD1
DNA: TGTGCCAGCAGCTTGGATTGGACAGGGCGTTACGAGCAGTACTTC
CDR3: CASSLDWTGRYEQYF

size: .
V: TRBV7-2
J: TRBJ2-3
D: .
DNA: TGTGCCAGCAGCCCCCTAGGAGGGTCAGTCGATACGCAGTATTTT
CDR3: CASSPLGGSVDTQYF

size: .
V: TRBV9
J: TRBJ2-5
D: TRBD2
DNA: TGTGCCAGCAGCTCAGGACTAGCGGGAACGGAGACCCAGTACTTC
CDR3: CASSSGLAGTETQYF

size: .
V: TRBV2
J: TRBJ1-5
D: .
DNA: TGTGCCAGCGCCGCATTGACAGCCAATCAGCCCCAGCATTTT
CDR3: CASAALTANQPQHF

size: .
V: TRBV7-3
J: TRBJ2-1
D: TRBD2
DNA: TGTGCCAGCAGCCAAATACCGGGACTACTCAATGAGCAGTTCTTC
CDR3: CASSQIPGLLNEQFF

size: .
V: TRBV6-5
J: TRBJ1-1
D: .
DNA: TGTGCCAGCAGCCAATGGAGTCTGAACACTGAAGCTTTCTTT
CDR3: CASSQWSLNTEAFF

size: .
V: TRBV19
J: TRBJ1-1
D: TRBD1
DNA: TGTGCCAGTAGCAATATACAGGGGCTGTCTGAAGCTTTCTTT
CDR3: CASSNIQGLSEAFF

size: .
V: TRBV29-1
J: TRBJ2-2
D: TRBD1
DNA: TGCAGCGTGGGACAGGGAAGGGCCGGGGAGCTGTTTTTT
CDR3: CSVGQGRAGELFF

size: once
V: TRBV27
J: TRBJ2-7
D: TRBD2
DNA: TGTGCCAGCAGTTTACGGGGGGTATCCTACGAGCAGTACTTC
CDR3: CASSLRGVSYEQYF

size: .
V: TRBV6-5
J: TRBJ2-3
D: .
DNA: TGTGCCAGCAGAACACCCTTCACAGATACGCAGTATTTT
CDR3: CASRTPFTDTQYF

size: .
V: TRBV19
J: TRBJ1-2
D: .
DNA: TGTGCCAGTAGGTTTTCCGGGACTACGGAAGGCTACACCTTC
CDR3: CASRFSGTTEGYTF

size: .
V: TRBV5-1
J: TRBJ1-5
D: TRBD1
DNA: TGCGCCAGCAGCACCGACAGGGATCAGCCCCAGCATTTT
CDR3: CASSTDRDQPQHF

size: .
V: TRBV5-4
J: TRBJ2-7
D: .
DNA: TGTGCCAGCAGCTCCCCCGGGACAACCTACGAGCAGTACTTC
CDR3: CASSSPGTTYEQYF

size: .
V: TRBV6-5
J: TRBJ1-6
D: .
DNA: TGTGCCAGCGCAAGGGGTGTGAATTCACCCCTCCACTTT
CDR3: CASARGVNSPLHF

size: .
V: TRBV3-1/TRBV3-2
J: TRBJ1-6
D: TRBD1
DNA: TGTGCCAGCAGCCCCGGACAGGGCCTTGTCTCACCCCTCCACTTT
CDR3: CASSPGQGLVSPLHF

size: .
V: TRBV6-4
J: TRBJ2-2
D: .
DNA: TGTGCCAGCAGTGACTCTACAGAAACCGGGGAGCTGTTTTTT
CDR3: CASSDSTETGELFF

size: .
V: TRBV7-3
J: TRBJ2-2
D: .
DNA: TGTGCCAGCAGCTTAACCGTGAACACCGGGGAGCTGTTTTTT
CDR3: CASSLTVNTGELFF

size: once
V: TRBV19
J: TRBJ1-1
D: .
DNA: TGTGCCAGTAGTGCGCCTTTCAGGGTGGTGAACACTGAAGCTTTCTTT
CDR3: CASSAPFRVVNTEAFF

size: .
V: TRBV9
J: TRBJ1-1
D: .
DNA: TGTGCCAGCAGCGCCGCCCCCCGGGACAAGGCTTTCTTT
CDR3: CASSAAPRDKAFF

size: .
V: TRBV7-2
J: TRBJ1-6
D: .
DNA: TGTGCCAGCAGCCGGATCCGGAGGGGGGGGCCTAATTCACCCCTCCACTTT
CDR3: CASSRIRRGGPNSPLHF

size: .
V: TRBV4-3
J: TRBJ1-4
D: TRBD1
DNA: TGCGCCAGCAGCCAAGATTACAGGGGCCGAATGACTGCAACTAATGAAAAACTGTTTTTT
CDR3: CASSQDYRGRMTATNEKLFF

size: .
V: TRBV7-8
J: TRBJ2-7
D: .
DNA: TGTGCCAGCAGCTTAGGTAGCAGCGGCTACGAGCAGTACTTC
CDR3: CASSLGSSGYEQYF

size: .
V: TRBV5-4
J: TRBJ2-4
D: TRBD2
DNA: TGTGCCAGCAGACAGCTCGGGGGGGACATTCAGTACTTC
CDR3: CASRQLGGDIQYF

size: once
V: TRBV4-3
J: TRBJ2-1
D: TRBD2
DNA: TGCGCCAGCAGCCAATATAGCGGGAGGAGCGCCTACAATGAGCAGTTCTTC
CDR3: CASSQYSGRSAYNEQFF

size: .
V: TRBV28
J: TRBJ1-1
D: TRBD1
DNA: TGTGCCAGCAGTGAGGACAGGAGGAACACTGAAGCTTTCTTT
CDR3: CASSEDRRNTEAFF

size: .
V: TRBV30
J: TRBJ1-3
D: .
DNA: TGTGCCTGGGGCCGACAGGTTGGAAACACCATATATTTT
CDR3: CAWGRQVGNTIYF

size: .
V: TRBV19
J: TRBJ1-2
D: .
DNA: TGTGCCAGTAGTATCGCCAGCGGCTATGGCTACACCTTC
CDR3: CASSIASGYGYTF